The next 20 T cell receptor beta chains were all read from a single sample in a study of T-cell reconstitution after alpha-beta-depleted transplantation in children. Researchers prepared the TCRbeta library using unique molecular identifiers, the study reports. From the PCR reads, TCRdb called clonotypes with MiXCR, one entry per CDR3 protein. The table records approximately 980,000 distinct CDR3 sequences, around 30% of them present only once. Sequenced here: PBMCs, mostly from graft donor cells, sampled 360 days after TCRalphabeta/CD19-depleted stem cell transplant. These receptors came from a boy in the first two years of life who had a stem cell transplant for SCID, so the T cells may come from the graft donor.

The chain has TRBV6-2 or TRBV6-3 and TRBJ2-5; perhaps TRBD1 as D (6 bases). Germline V gives CDR1 MNHEY, CDR2 SVGEGT. Deletions cut 0 bases from V and 5 bases from J, with 16 bases between. The CDR3 sequence is 16 residues long. The CDR3, as DNA: TGTGCCAGCAGTTACTCAAGACAGGCGAGGTTGGAGACCCAGTACTTC. It translates to CASSYSRQARLETQYF.

The chain joins TRBV12-3 or TRBV12-4 to TRBJ2-1; either TRBD1 or TRBD2 may supply D (7 bases each). This CDR3 has 18 residues. Trimming stripped 4 bases from V and 3 bases from J, with 22 bases between. The CDR3 nucleotides are TGTGCCAGCAGTTACGGGGGAGGGGGACAGAAAGACTACAATGAGCAGTTCTTC. Its translation is CASSYGGGGQKDYNEQFF.

This clonotype came up many times. The chain employs TRBV20-1 and TRBJ2-7; 12 positions match TRBD2. The CDR3 totals 15 residues. V dropped 0 bases and J dropped 4; count of bases not matched to a gene: 4. Germline values: CDR1 DFQATT, CDR2 SNEGSKA (reference sequence). CDR3 in DNA: TGCAGTGCTAGAGACCTAGCGGGGGGGCCATACGAGCAGTACTTC. It specifies CSARDLAGGPYEQYF.

The rearrangement links TRBV24-1 to TRBJ2-1; TRBD2 matches 13 bases. J gave up 4 bases and V 5 bases, and 13 bases lay outside the gene matches. This CDR3 has 19 residues. CDR1 is KGHDR, CDR2 SFDVKD, per germline. The CDR3 protein is CATSGSGMTSGGSYNEQFF. The CDR3 coding sequence is TGTGCCACCAGTGGTTCCGGTATGACTAGCGGGGGGTCTTACAATGAGCAGTTCTTC.

As DNA, the CDR3 is TGTGCCAGCAGCAAGGGACCAGGGGCAACTAATGAAAAACTGTTTTTT. It yields the protein CASSKGPGATNEKLFF. V usage is TRBV21-1 and J usage is TRBJ1-4; the DNA was not compared with TRBD1, the D call given in the table. TRBV21-1 is given as a pseudogene. This CDR3 region has 16 residues.

This clonotype was counted a few times. The chain carries TRBV5-1 and TRBJ2-7; tentative D call: TRBD2 (5 bases). The length of the CDR3 is 17 residues. The germline gives CDR1 SGHRS, CDR2 YFSETQ. Trimming cost V 1 base and J 3 bases, with 20 bases left between them. The CDR3 sequence: CASSLTLPGTDLYEQYF. The CDR3 nucleotides read TGCGCCAGCAGCTTGACTCTCCCGGGAACGGATCTCTACGAGCAGTACTTC.

This clonotype has ten or more counts. The chain uses TRBV7-9 and TRBJ2-1; tentative D call: TRBD2 (7 bases). The CDR3 is made up of 15 amino acids. Germline CDR1 and CDR2: SEHNR and FQNEAQ (reference sequence). Trimming cost V 5 bases and J 3 bases, with 14 bases left between them. In DNA form, the CDR3 reads TGTGCCAGCAGCCCTGGGGGGGGCGACTACAATGAGCAGTTCTTC. This encodes CASSPGGGDYNEQFF.

The chain joins TRBV10-3 to TRBJ2-1; D ambiguous. The length of the CDR3 is 12 residues. Trimming took 3 bases from V and 6 from J, leaving 6 bases between them. Germline values: CDR1 ENHRY, CDR2 SYGVKD. CDR3 nucleotide sequence: TGTGCCATCAGTGAAGGGTCCAATGAGCAGTTCTTC. This gives the protein CAISEGSNEQFF.

The V call is TRBV12-3 or TRBV12-4, the J call TRBJ2-3; D remains ambiguous. V was shortened by 6 bases and J by 4 bases, with 17 bases between the two germline ends. This CDR3 spans 15 amino acids. The CDR3, as DNA: TGTGCCAGCAGCTCTAAGAGGTACGGATCAGATACGCAGTATTTT. Protein product: CASSSKRYGSDTQYF.

V usage is TRBV20-1 and J usage is TRBJ2-2; 11 nucleotides agree with TRBD1. The CDR3 spans 14 residues. With V trimmed by 5 bases and J by 7 bases, 6 bases remained unmatched. Per the germline V gene, CDR1 is DFQATT and CDR2 is SNEGSKA (reference sequence). This chain's CDR3 is CSAPGQGANGELFF. As DNA, the CDR3 is TGCAGTGCTCCCGGACAGGGGGCAAACGGGGAGCTGTTTTTT.

This sequence joins TRBV5-1 and TRBJ1-2; D is unclear. CDR1 is SGHRS and CDR2 is YFSETQ in the germline V gene. V was shortened by 1 base and J by 4 bases, with 8 bases between the two germline ends. This CDR3 contains 13 residues. The DNA of the CDR3 is TGCGCCAGCAGCTTGACAGTTGGCTATGGCTACACCTTC. Encoded protein: CASSLTVGYGYTF.

This clonotype occurred a few times. The chain couples TRBV20-1 to TRBJ2-7, with 10 bases identical to TRBD1. There are 13 residues in the CDR3. V was clipped by 5 bases and J by 4 bases; unmatched bases: 5. Germline V gene lookup returns CDR1 DFQATT and CDR2 SNEGSKA (reference sequence). CDR3 bases: TGCAGTGCTCAACCGGACAGGGGGTACGAGCAGTACTTC. Amino acids: CSAQPDRGYEQYF.

J is TRBJ1-1 and V is TRBV28; no clear D. Trimming took 7 bases from V and 0 from J, leaving 12 bases between them. Germline values: CDR1 MDHEN, CDR2 SYDVKM. This CDR3 contains 14 residues. The CDR3 region is CASNSEVLNTEAFF. The CDR3 DNA reads as TGTGCCAGCAACAGTGAGGTCCTGAACACTGAAGCTTTCTTT.

This clonotype has a handful of counts. This chain links TRBV12-3 or TRBV12-4 with TRBJ2-3, with TRBD2 matching 10 bases. The CDR3 has 20 residues. V lost 0 bases, J lost 0 bases, and 12 bases stayed unmatched. The CDR3: CASSLASRSSGGPSTDTQYF. For the CDR3, the DNA is TGTGCCAGCAGTTTAGCGAGTAGATCTAGCGGGGGCCCTAGCACAGATACGCAGTATTTT.

The table lists this clonotype with a few counts. The chain combines TRBV7-2 with TRBJ2-3; D not certain. The CDR3 runs to 16 residues. Trimming shortened V by 2 bases and J by 0 bases, and 12 bases separated the two germline ends. Germline V CDR1 and CDR2: SGHTA, FQGNSA. The CDR3 spells CASSLLFLLSTDTQYF. In DNA, the CDR3 is TGTGCCAGCAGCTTACTATTTCTCCTGAGCACAGATACGCAGTATTTT.

V usage is TRBV21-1 and J usage is TRBJ2-1; no check of the table's D call, TRBD1, against the DNA was made. TRBV21-1 is annotated as a pseudogene. There are 13 residues in the CDR3. For the CDR3, the DNA is TGTGCCAGCAGCAAAGTCCCGGAGACAGAGCAGTTCTTC. As protein: CASSKVPETEQFF.

The chain joins TRBV19 to TRBJ1-1; D ambiguous. V shed 7 bases and J shed 4 bases, with 25 bases lying between them. Looked up from germline, CDR1 is LNHDA and CDR2 is SQIVND (reference sequence). This CDR3 region has 17 residues. CDR3: CASNGRGVLRSGTEAFF. CDR3 DNA: TGTGCCAGTAATGGCCGCGGGGTATTACGCTCGGGCACTGAAGCTTTCTTT. Drawing the rest from reference TRBV19 and TRBJ1-1, the complete variable domain is DGGITQSPKYLFRKEGQNVTLSCEQNLNHDAMYWYRQDPGQGLRLIYYSQIVNDFQKGDIAEGYSVSREKKESFPLTVTSAQKNPTAFYLCASNGRGVLRSGTEAFFGQGTRLTVV.

The CDR3 is CASSWDRSRSSGNTIYF. The CDR3 bases are TGCGCCAGCAGCTGGGATCGGAGTAGGAGCTCTGGAAACACCATATATTTT. This chain links TRBV5-1 with TRBJ1-3, with D hard to call. The V gene's germline CDR1 is SGHRS and CDR2 YFSETQ. V was shortened by 3 bases and J by 0 bases, with 16 bases between the two germline ends. The CDR3 is made up of 17 amino acids.

The rearrangement links TRBV27 to TRBJ2-7; TRBD2 matches 8 bases. The CDR3 covers 14 residues. The trim removed 2 bases at V and 3 bases at J, leaving 3 bases unmatched. CDR1 is MNHEY and CDR2 is SMNVEV in the germline V gene (reference sequence). As DNA, the CDR3 is TGTGCCAGCAGTTTACGGGAGGGATACTACGAGCAGTACTTC. It specifies CASSLREGYYEQYF.

This clonotype was observed at least ten times. The chain recombines TRBV15 with TRBJ2-1; no definite D call. V was trimmed by 0 bases and J by 6 bases, leaving 6 bases between them. Germline CDR1 LNHNV, CDR2 YYDKDF (reference sequence). The CDR3 runs to 13 residues. The DNA for the CDR3 is TGTGCCACCAGCAGAGATGTTCGCAATGAGCAGTTCTTC. This codes for CATSRDVRNEQFF. The full variable domain, in which reference TRBV15 and TRBJ2-1 provide the parts outside the CDR3, is DAMVIQNPRYQVTQFGKPVTLSCSQTLNHNVMYWYQQKSSQAPKLLFHYYDKDFNNEADTPDNFQSRRPNTSFCFLDIRSPGLGDTAMYLCATSRDVRNEQFFGPGTRLTVL.